A selection of T cell receptor beta chains follows, all from one sample in a study of radiotherapy plus CTLA-4 blockade in lung cancer. The assay was immunoSEQ multiplex PCR, and TCRdb's table has in-frame clones only and misses some. The sample yields tens of thousands of clones, 76% seen once. The sequencing here drew on peripheral blood, taken from a patient treated with radiotherapy plus ipilimumab. The source is a human donor with non-small cell lung cancer who had stable disease on radiotherapy plus ipilimumab. Each CDR3 is given with its conserved first and last residue. Each record gives: clone size, D gene, V gene, J gene, CDR3 protein, CDR3 DNA. The D gene is left open where the match is weak. Only some rows state a clone size, as once, few, many or a class for expanded clones.

clone size: NA
D gene: NA
V gene: TRBV5-4
J gene: TRBJ2-7
CDR3 protein: CASSPRTTTYEQYF
CDR3 DNA: TGTGCCAGCAGCCCCCGGACTACCACCTACGAGCAGTACTTC

clone size: NA
D gene: NA
V gene: TRBV19
J gene: TRBJ2-7
CDR3 protein: CASSISHSAYEQYF
CDR3 DNA: TGTGCCAGTAGTATAAGTCACAGTGCCTACGAGCAGTACTTC

clone size: NA
D gene: NA
V gene: TRBV9
J gene: TRBJ1-1
CDR3 protein: CASGQGMNTEAFF
CDR3 DNA: TGTGCCAGCGGTCAGGGGATGAACACTGAAGCTTTCTTT

clone size: NA
D gene: TRBD1
V gene: TRBV7-2
J gene: TRBJ2-5
CDR3 protein: CASSLGTGGSQETQYF
CDR3 DNA: TGTGCCAGCAGCTTAGGGACAGGAGGTTCCCAAGAGACCCAGTACTTC

clone size: NA
D gene: NA
V gene: TRBV5-4
J gene: TRBJ2-4
CDR3 protein: CASSHRVAVDIQYF
CDR3 DNA: TGTGCCAGCAGCCACAGGGTCGCGGTGGACATTCAGTACTTC

clone size: NA
D gene: TRBD2
V gene: TRBV19
J gene: TRBJ2-1
CDR3 protein: CASNHGTSRVDEQFF
CDR3 DNA: TGTGCCAGTAATCACGGGACTAGCCGTGTCGATGAGCAGTTCTTC

clone size: NA
D gene: NA
V gene: TRBV6-5
J gene: TRBJ1-1
CDR3 protein: CASSSTGNTEAFF
CDR3 DNA: TGTGCCAGCAGTTCCACAGGAAACACTGAAGCTTTCTTT

clone size: NA
D gene: NA
V gene: TRBV2
J gene: TRBJ2-3
CDR3 protein: CASSSTDTQYF
CDR3 DNA: TGTGCCAGCAGTTCGACAGATACGCAGTATTTT

clone size: NA
D gene: TRBD2
V gene: TRBV4-1
J gene: TRBJ2-2
CDR3 protein: CASSPRSSGGAGELFF
CDR3 DNA: TGCGCCAGCAGCCCTAGGAGTAGCGGGGGGGCCGGGGAGCTGTTTTTT

clone size: NA
D gene: TRBD1
V gene: TRBV5-1
J gene: TRBJ2-1
CDR3 protein: CASSRGQGSYNEQFF
CDR3 DNA: TGCGCCAGCAGCAGGGGACAGGGGTCCTACAATGAGCAGTTCTTC

clone size: once
D gene: NA
V gene: TRBV7-9
J gene: TRBJ1-6
CDR3 protein: CASSWDPLNSPLHF
CDR3 DNA: TGTGCCAGCAGCTGGGACCCCCTCAATTCACCCCTCCACTTT

clone size: NA
D gene: NA
V gene: TRBV9
J gene: TRBJ1-6
CDR3 protein: CASSVGPSGNSPLHF
CDR3 DNA: TGTGCCAGCAGCGTTGGCCCCTCGGGTAATTCACCCCTCCACTTT

clone size: NA
D gene: TRBD2
V gene: TRBV7-9
J gene: TRBJ2-1
CDR3 protein: CASSLRTSGAYNEQFF
CDR3 DNA: TGTGCCAGCAGCTTGCGGACTAGCGGGGCCTACAATGAGCAGTTCTTC

clone size: NA
D gene: NA
V gene: TRBV29-1
J gene: TRBJ1-5
CDR3 protein: CSVIQGGVGTQPQHF
CDR3 DNA: TGCAGCGTAATCCAAGGCGGGGTAGGGACTCAGCCCCAGCATTTT

clone size: NA
D gene: NA
V gene: TRBV4-1
J gene: TRBJ1-5
CDR3 protein: CASSPLDTPGWSQHF
CDR3 DNA: TGCGCCAGCAGCCCTCTGGACACCCCGGGGTGGTCCCAGCATTTT

clone size: NA
D gene: NA
V gene: TRBV11-3
J gene: TRBJ2-7
CDR3 protein: CASSLPGTEQYF
CDR3 DNA: TGTGCCAGCAGCCTTCCGGGCACCGAGCAGTACTTC

clone size: once
D gene: NA
V gene: TRBV30
J gene: TRBJ1-1
CDR3 protein: CAWSRRLRRTEAFF
CDR3 DNA: TGTGCCTGGAGCCGAAGGCTCCGTCGCACTGAAGCTTTCTTT

clone size: NA
D gene: TRBD1
V gene: TRBV6-1
J gene: TRBJ2-1
CDR3 protein: CASRLTGGWGDEQFF
CDR3 DNA: TGTGCCAGCAGACTCACAGGGGGTTGGGGCGATGAGCAGTTCTTC

clone size: NA
D gene: NA
V gene: TRBV10-2
J gene: TRBJ1-5
CDR3 protein: CASAELATGQPQHF
CDR3 DNA: TGCGCCAGCGCTGAATTGGCCACAGGTCAGCCCCAGCATTTT

clone size: few
D gene: NA
V gene: TRBV5-4
J gene: TRBJ2-2
CDR3 protein: CASSYAPGLWANTGELFF
CDR3 DNA: TGTGCCAGCAGCTACGCGCCGGGCCTATGGGCGAACACCGGGGAGCTGTTTTTT

clone size: once
D gene: TRBD2
V gene: TRBV5-1
J gene: TRBJ2-1
CDR3 protein: CASSLARTSGVDEQFF
CDR3 DNA: TGCGCCAGCAGCTTGGCCCGGACTAGCGGGGTAGATGAGCAGTTCTTC

clone size: NA
D gene: NA
V gene: TRBV6-5
J gene: TRBJ1-5
CDR3 protein: CASSSINQPQHF
CDR3 DNA: TGTGCCAGCAGTTCCATCAATCAGCCCCAGCATTTT

clone size: NA
D gene: NA
V gene: TRBV12-5
J gene: TRBJ1-1
CDR3 protein: CASGLGRVLLNTEAFF
CDR3 DNA: TGTGCTAGTGGTTTGGGCCGGGTCCTCTTGAACACTGAAGCTTTCTTT

clone size: NA
D gene: TRBD1
V gene: TRBV4-3
J gene: TRBJ1-1
CDR3 protein: CASSQGTGGWTEAFF
CDR3 DNA: TGCGCCAGCAGCCAAGGAACAGGGGGCTGGACTGAAGCTTTCTTT

clone size: few
D gene: TRBD1
V gene: TRBV6-1
J gene: TRBJ1-1
CDR3 protein: CASTPGGGSTEAFF
CDR3 DNA: TGTGCCAGCACCCCGGGAGGGGGCTCTACTGAAGCTTTCTTT

clone size: NA
D gene: NA
V gene: TRBV11-3
J gene: TRBJ2-7
CDR3 protein: CASSLDGSYEQYF
CDR3 DNA: TGTGCCAGCAGCTTAGATGGGAGCTACGAGCAGTACTTC

clone size: NA
D gene: TRBD1
V gene: TRBV11-2
J gene: TRBJ1-2
CDR3 protein: CASSLAQGADYTF
CDR3 DNA: TGTGCCAGCAGCTTAGCTCAGGGGGCGGACTACACCTTC

clone size: NA
D gene: TRBD1
V gene: TRBV9
J gene: TRBJ1-6
CDR3 protein: CASSFKGAESPLHF
CDR3 DNA: TGTGCCAGCAGTTTTAAGGGGGCTGAGTCACCCCTCCACTTT

clone size: NA
D gene: NA
V gene: TRBV5-1
J gene: TRBJ2-3
CDR3 protein: CASSSSLDTQYF
CDR3 DNA: TGCGCCAGCAGCTCGAGTTTAGATACGCAGTATTTT

clone size: NA
D gene: NA
V gene: TRBV11-2
J gene: TRBJ1-5
CDR3 protein: CASSLASTASQPQHF
CDR3 DNA: TGTGCCAGCAGCTTAGCCTCGACAGCAAGCCAGCCCCAGCATTTT

clone size: NA
D gene: NA
V gene: TRBV5-1
J gene: TRBJ1-6
CDR3 protein: CASSFGSNSYNSPLHF
CDR3 DNA: TGCGCCAGCAGCTTTGGGTCAAACTCCTATAATTCACCCCTCCACTTT

clone size: NA
D gene: TRBD1
V gene: TRBV10-1
J gene: TRBJ2-1
CDR3 protein: CASRSGTGGPYNEQFF
CDR3 DNA: TGCGCCAGCAGGTCCGGGACAGGGGGCCCCTACAATGAGCAGTTCTTC

clone size: NA
D gene: NA
V gene: TRBV7-3
J gene: TRBJ2-3
CDR3 protein: CASSKNPSTDTQYF
CDR3 DNA: TGTGCCAGCAGCAAAAACCCTAGCACAGATACGCAGTATTTT

clone size: NA
D gene: TRBD1
V gene: TRBV6-6
J gene: TRBJ2-5
CDR3 protein: CASSYSLRTGDETQYF
CDR3 DNA: TGTGCCAGCAGTTACTCGTTAAGGACAGGGGATGAGACCCAGTACTTC

clone size: NA
D gene: NA
V gene: TRBV7-8
J gene: TRBJ1-4
CDR3 protein: CASSLTAVASNEKLFF
CDR3 DNA: TGTGCCAGCAGCTTAACGGCGGTAGCCTCTAATGAAAAACTGTTTTTT

clone size: NA
D gene: NA
V gene: TRBV7-2
J gene: TRBJ2-7
CDR3 protein: CASSPLAKASEQYF
CDR3 DNA: TGTGCCAGCAGCCCACTAGCCAAAGCCTCCGAGCAGTACTTC

clone size: NA
D gene: NA
V gene: TRBV27
J gene: TRBJ1-1
CDR3 protein: CASSERGTEAFF
CDR3 DNA: TGTGCCAGCAGTGAGAGGGGCACTGAAGCTTTCTTT

clone size: NA
D gene: NA
V gene: TRBV30
J gene: TRBJ1-4
CDR3 protein: CAWSVGQGHEKLFF
CDR3 DNA: TGTGCCTGGAGTGTAGGGCAGGGGCATGAAAAACTGTTTTTT